This TCR beta chain was observed in a study of T cell responses to AZD1222 COVID-19 vaccine. A note on this clone: Its antigen is as yet unknown.

Study-wide results and limits: Spike-specific TCRs gained breadth and depth after people received two AZD1222 doses. Just a handful of people given AZD1222 tested seropositive at baseline. Most donors were white British, females outnumbered males, and clonal diversity was possibly underestimated. Epitopes outside B.1.351 and B.1.1.7 mutated regions reportedly drew nearly half of spike TCRs.

CDR3 length equals 10 residues. Looked up from germline, CDR1 is SGHNT and CDR2 is YENEEA. Trimming removed 5 bases from V and 3 bases from J, with 2 bases in between. Only in-frame clones appear in the TCRdb table, and some are missing; sequencing was by immunoSEQ multiplex PCR. The table lists approximately 220,000 clones, roughly 91% of them singletons. The sequencing used peripheral blood, collected on day 0 of MenACWY control vaccination. This chain joins TRBV11-3 and TRBJ2-7, with D unresolved. The receptor was derived from an adult in good health. The CDR3 bases are TGTGCCAGCAGCGACTACGAGCAGTACTTC. Its protein is CASSDYEQYF.